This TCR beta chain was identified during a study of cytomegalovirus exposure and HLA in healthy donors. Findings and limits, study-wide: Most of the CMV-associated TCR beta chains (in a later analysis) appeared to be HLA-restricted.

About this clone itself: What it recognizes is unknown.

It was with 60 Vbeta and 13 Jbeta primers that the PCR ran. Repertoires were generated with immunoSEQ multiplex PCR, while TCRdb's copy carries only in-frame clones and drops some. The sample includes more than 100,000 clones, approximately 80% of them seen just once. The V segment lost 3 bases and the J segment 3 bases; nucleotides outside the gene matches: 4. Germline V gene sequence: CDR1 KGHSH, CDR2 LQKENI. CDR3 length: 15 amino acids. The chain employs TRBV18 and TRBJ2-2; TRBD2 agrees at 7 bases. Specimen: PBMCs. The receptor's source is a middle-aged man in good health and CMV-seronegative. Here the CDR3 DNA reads TGTGCCAGCTCACCCGGACTAGGGCACACCGGGGAGCTGTTTTTT. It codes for CASSPGLGHTGELFF. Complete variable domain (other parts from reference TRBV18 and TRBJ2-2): NAGVMQNPRHLVRRRGQEARLRCSPMKGHSHVYWYRQLPEEGLKFMVYLQKENIIDESGMPKERFSAEFPKEGPSILRIQQVVRGDSAAYFCASSPGLGHTGELFFGEGSRLTVL.